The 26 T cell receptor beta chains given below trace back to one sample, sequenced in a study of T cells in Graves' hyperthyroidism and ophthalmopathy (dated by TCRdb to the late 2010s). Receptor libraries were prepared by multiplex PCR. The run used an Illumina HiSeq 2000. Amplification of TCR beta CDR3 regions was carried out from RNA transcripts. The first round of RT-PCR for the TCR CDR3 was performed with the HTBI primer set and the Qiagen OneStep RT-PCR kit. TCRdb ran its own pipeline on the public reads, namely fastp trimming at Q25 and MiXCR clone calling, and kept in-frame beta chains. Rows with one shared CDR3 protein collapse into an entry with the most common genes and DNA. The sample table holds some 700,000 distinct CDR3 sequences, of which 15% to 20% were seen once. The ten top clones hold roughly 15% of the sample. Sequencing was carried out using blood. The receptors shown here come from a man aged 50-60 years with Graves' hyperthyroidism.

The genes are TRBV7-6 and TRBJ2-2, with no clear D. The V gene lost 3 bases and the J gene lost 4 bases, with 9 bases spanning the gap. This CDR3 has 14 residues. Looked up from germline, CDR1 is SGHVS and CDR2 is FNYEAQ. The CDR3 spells CASSFRPSTGELFF. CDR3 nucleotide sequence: TGTGCCAGCAGCTTCAGGCCGAGCACCGGGGAGCTGTTTTTT.

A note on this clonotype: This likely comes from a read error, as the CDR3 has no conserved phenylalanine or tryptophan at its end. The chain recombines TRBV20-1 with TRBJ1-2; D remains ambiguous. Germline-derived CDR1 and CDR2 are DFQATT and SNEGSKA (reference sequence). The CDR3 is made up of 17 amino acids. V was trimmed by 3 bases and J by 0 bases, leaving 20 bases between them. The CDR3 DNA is TGCAGTGCTAGCTTCCGTCTCTCCAGGCCGACTAACTATGGCTACACCCTC. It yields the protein CSASFRLSRPTNYGYTL.

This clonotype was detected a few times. The CDR3 reads CASREREDEQYF. The CDR3 coding sequence is TGTGCCAGTCGAGAGCGGGAGGACGAGCAGTACTTC. The chain joins TRBV28 to TRBJ2-7, with 9 nucleotides matching TRBD2. The junction had 5 bases not matched to a gene; V was cut back by 9 bases and J by 5 bases. Per the germline V gene, CDR1 is MDHEN and CDR2 is SYDVKM. The CDR3 totals 12 residues.

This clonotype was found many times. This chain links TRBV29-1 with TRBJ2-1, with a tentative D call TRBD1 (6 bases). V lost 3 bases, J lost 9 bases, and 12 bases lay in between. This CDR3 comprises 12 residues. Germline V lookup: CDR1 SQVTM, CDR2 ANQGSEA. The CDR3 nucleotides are TGCAGCGTTGAGGGCAGGGGCGTTGAGCAGTTCTTC. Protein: CSVEGRGVEQFF.

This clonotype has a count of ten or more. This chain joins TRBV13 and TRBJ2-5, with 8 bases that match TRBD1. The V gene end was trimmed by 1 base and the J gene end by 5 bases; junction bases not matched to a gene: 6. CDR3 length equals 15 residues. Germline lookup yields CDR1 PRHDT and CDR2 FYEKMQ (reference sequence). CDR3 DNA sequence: TGTGCCAGCAGCTTAGCCTGGACAGGGTCCGAGACCCAGTACTTC. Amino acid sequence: CASSLAWTGSETQYF.

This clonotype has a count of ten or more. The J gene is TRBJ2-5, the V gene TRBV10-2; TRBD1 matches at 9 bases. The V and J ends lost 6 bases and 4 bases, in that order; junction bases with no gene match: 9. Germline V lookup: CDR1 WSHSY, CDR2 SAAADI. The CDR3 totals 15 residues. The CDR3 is CASRAGTGQGETQYF. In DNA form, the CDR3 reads TGCGCCAGCAGAGCCGGGACAGGGCAGGGAGAGACCCAGTACTTC.

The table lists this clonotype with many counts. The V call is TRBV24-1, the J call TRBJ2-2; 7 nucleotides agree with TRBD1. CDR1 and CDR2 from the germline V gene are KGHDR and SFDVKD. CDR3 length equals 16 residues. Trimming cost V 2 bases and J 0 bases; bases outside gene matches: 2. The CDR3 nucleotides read TGTGCCACCAGTGATTGGACAGGCGCGAACACCGGGGAGCTGTTTTTT. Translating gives CATSDWTGANTGELFF.

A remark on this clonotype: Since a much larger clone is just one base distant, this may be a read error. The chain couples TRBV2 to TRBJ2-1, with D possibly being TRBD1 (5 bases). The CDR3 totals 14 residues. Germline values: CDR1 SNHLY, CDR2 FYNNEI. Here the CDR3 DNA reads TGTGCCAGCGTAGCAGACAGCTCCTACAGTGAGCAGTTCTTC. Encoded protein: CASVADSSYSEQFF.

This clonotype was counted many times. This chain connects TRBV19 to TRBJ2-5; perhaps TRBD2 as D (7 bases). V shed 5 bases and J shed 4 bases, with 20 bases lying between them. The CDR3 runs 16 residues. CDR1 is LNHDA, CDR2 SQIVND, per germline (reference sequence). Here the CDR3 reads CASSPISGTFGETQYF. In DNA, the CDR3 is TGTGCCAGTAGTCCAATAAGCGGGACATTCGGAGAGACCCAGTACTTC.

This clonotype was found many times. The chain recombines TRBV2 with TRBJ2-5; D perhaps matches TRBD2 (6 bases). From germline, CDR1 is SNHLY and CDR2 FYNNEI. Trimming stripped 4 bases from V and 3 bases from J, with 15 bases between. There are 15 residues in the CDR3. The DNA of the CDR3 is TGTGCCAGCAGTGCGGTTCGGAGGGCAGAAGAGACCCAGTACTTC. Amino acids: CASSAVRRAEETQYF.

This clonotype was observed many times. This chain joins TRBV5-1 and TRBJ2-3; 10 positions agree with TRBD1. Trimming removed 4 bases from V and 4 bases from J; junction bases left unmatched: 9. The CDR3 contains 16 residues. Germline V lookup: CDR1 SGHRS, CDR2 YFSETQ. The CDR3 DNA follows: TGCGCCAGCAGCCTCCCGGGACAGGGGTCTTCAGATACGCAGTATTTT. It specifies CASSLPGQGSSDTQYF.

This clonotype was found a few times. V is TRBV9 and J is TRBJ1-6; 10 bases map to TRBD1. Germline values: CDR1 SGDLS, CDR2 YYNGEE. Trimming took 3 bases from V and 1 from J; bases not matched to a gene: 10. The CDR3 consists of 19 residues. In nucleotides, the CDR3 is TGTGCCAGCAGCGCGTTGGGACAGGGGAGGGCGTCCTATAATTCACCCCTCCACTTT. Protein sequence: CASSALGQGRASYNSPLHF.

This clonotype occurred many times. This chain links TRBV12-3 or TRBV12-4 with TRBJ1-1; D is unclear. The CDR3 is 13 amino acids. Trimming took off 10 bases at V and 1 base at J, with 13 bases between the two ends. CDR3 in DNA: TGTGCCACCAAGAGGTGGACGAACACTGAAGCTTTCTTT. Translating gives CATKRWTNTEAFF.

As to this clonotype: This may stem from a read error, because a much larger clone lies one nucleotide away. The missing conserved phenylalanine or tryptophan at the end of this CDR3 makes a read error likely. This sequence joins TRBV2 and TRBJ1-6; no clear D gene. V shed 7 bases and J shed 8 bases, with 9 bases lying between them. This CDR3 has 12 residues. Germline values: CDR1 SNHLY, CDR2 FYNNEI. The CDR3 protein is CASTRGDSPLHS. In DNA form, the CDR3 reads TGTGCCAGCACTCGGGGAGATTCACCCCTCCACTCT.

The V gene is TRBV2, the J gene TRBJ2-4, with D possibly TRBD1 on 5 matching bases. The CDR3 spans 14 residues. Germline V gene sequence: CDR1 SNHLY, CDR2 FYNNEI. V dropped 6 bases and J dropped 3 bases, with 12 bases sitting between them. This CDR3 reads CASRGVLGKNIQYF. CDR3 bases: TGTGCCAGCAGAGGGGTCCTTGGCAAAAACATTCAGTACTTC. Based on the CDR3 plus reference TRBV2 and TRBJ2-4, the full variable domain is EPEVTQTPSHQVTQMGQEVILRCVPISNHLYFYWYRQILGQKVEFLVSFYNNEISEKSEIFDDQFSVERPDGSNFTLKIRSTKLEDSAMYFCASRGVLGKNIQYFGAGTRLSVL.

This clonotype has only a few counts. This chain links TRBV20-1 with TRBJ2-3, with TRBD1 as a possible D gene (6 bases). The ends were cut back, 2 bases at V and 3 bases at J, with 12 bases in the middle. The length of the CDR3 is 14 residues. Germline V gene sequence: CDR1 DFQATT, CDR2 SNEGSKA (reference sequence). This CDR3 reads CSARNEGGTDTQYF. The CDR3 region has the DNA TGCAGTGCTAGAAACGAAGGGGGAACAGATACGCAGTATTTT.

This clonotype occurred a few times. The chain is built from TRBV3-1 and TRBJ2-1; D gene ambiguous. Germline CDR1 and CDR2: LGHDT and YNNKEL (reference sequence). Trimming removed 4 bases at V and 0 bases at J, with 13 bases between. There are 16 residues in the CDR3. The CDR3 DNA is TGTGCCAGCAGCCGCCAGTATGGGAACTCCTACAATGAGCAGTTCTTC. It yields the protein CASSRQYGNSYNEQFF.

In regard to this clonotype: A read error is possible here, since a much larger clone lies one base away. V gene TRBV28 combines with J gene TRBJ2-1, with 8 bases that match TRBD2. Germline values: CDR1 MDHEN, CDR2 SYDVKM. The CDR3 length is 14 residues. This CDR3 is CASSHGTSGNERFF. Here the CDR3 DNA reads TGTGCCAGCAGCCATGGAACTAGCGGCAATGAGCGGTTCTTC.

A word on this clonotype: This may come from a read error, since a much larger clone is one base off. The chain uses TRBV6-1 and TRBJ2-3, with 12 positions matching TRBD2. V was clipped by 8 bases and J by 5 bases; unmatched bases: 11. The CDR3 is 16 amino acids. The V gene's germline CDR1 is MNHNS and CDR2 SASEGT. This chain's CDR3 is CASLASGRGGKDTQYF. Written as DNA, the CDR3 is TGTGCCAGCTTGGCTAGCGGGAGGGGGGGGAAAGATACGCAGTATTTT.

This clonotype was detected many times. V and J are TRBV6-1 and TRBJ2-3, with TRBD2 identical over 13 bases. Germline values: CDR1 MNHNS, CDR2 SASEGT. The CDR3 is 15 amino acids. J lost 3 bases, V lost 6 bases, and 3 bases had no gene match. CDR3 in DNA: TGTGCCAGCAGGCTACTAGCGGGAGGGACAGATACGCAGTATTTT. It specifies CASRLLAGGTDTQYF.

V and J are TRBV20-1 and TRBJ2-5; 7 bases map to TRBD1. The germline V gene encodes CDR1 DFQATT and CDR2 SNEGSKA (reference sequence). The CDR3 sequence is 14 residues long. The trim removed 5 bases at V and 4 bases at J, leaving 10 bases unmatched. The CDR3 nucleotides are TGCAGTGCTTGCGACAGGGAGAGAGGAGAGACCCAGTACTTC. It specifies CSACDRERGETQYF.

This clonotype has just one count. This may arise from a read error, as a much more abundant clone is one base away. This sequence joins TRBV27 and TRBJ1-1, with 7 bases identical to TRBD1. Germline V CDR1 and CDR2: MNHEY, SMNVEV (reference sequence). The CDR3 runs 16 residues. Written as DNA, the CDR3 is TGTGCCAGCGGTTTATTGGGCAGGGGGTGGGACACTGAAGCTTTCTTT. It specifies CASGLLGRGWDTEAFF.

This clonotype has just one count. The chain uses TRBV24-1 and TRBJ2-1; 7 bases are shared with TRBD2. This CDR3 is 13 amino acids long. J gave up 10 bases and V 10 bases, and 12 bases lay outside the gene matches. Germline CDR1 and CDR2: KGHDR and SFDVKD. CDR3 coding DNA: TGTGCCACTACGACTGGCCCGGGGGGAGAGCAGTTCTTC. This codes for CATTTGPGGEQFF.

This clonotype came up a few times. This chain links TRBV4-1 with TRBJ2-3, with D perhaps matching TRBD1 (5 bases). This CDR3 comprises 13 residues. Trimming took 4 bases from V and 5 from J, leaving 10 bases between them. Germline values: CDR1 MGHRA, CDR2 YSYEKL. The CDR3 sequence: CASSRTQEDTQYF. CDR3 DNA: TGCGCCAGCAGCCGAACACAGGAAGATACGCAGTATTTT.

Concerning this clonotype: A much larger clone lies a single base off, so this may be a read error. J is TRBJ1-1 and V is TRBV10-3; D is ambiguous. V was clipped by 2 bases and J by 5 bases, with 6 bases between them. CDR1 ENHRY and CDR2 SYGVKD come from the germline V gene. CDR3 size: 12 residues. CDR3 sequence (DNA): TGTGCCATCAGTGAGCCCAGGACTGAAGCTTTCTTT. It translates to CAISEPRTEAFF.

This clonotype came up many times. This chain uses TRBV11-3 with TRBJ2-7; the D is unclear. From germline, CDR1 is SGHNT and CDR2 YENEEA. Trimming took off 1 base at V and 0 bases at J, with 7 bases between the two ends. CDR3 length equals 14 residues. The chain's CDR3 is CASSLGGDSYEQYF. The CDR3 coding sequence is TGTGCCAGCAGCTTAGGTGGGGACTCCTACGAGCAGTACTTC.